A selection of T cell receptor beta chains follows, all from one sample in a study of blood T cell repertoires in COVID-19. The repertoire was sequenced with immunoSEQ multiplex PCR; TCRdb's copy has only in-frame clones and lacks some. The table records around 230,000 clones, roughly 85% of them present only once. Sample: peripheral blood. Every receptor here comes from a man in his forties or fifties with COVID-19, enrolled during active disease. The CDR3 runs from the conserved cysteine through the conserved F or W. A D gene is named only where the DNA matches it firmly. Expanded clones are given a class, and other clones once, few, many or no size at all.

-,TRBJ2-5,-,TRBV19,CASSCGDSSQETQYF,TGTGCCAGTAGCTGCGGGGACAGTTCCCAAGAGACCCAGTACTTC
-,TRBJ1-1,-,TRBV5-1,CASSLERSTEAFF,TGCGCCAGCAGCTTGGAGCGGAGCACTGAAGCTTTCTTT
-,TRBJ2-4,-,TRBV5-1,CASSLGGGQIGDIQYF,TGCGCCAGCAGCTTGGGAGGCGGACAAATAGGGGACATTCAGTACTTC
-,TRBJ1-4,-,TRBV11-3,CASSLNSNEKLFF,TGTGCCAGCAGCTTAAACAGTAATGAAAAACTGTTTTTT
-,TRBJ1-6,-,TRBV7-2,CASSLVPNSPLHF,TGTGCCAGCAGCTTAGTTCCGAATTCACCCCTCCACTTT
few,TRBJ1-5,-,TRBV7-6,CASSPIAGGNQPQHF,TGTGCCAGCAGCCCCATCGCGGGAGGTAACCAGCCCCAGCATTTT
-,TRBJ2-5,-,TRBV5-1,CASSLGPQSQETQYF,TGCGCCAGCAGCTTGGGTCCCCAGTCCCAAGAGACCCAGTACTTC
-,TRBJ2-7,-,TRBV3-1/TRBV3-2,CASSQVGGYEQYF,TGTGCCAGCAGCCAGGTGGGGGGCTACGAGCAGTACTTC
-,TRBJ2-5,-,TRBV25-1,CASSDHRQETQYF,TGTGCCAGCAGTGATCACAGGCAAGAGACCCAGTACTTC
-,TRBJ2-1,TRBD1,TRBV4-1,CASSQGGAQGLGQFF,TGCGCCAGCAGCCAAGGGGGCGCACAGGGGCTTGGGCAGTTCTTC
-,TRBJ1-1,-,TRBV6-2/TRBV6-3,CASGRGLWQGNTEAFF,TGTGCCAGCGGCCGGGGGCTTTGGCAGGGGAACACTGAAGCTTTCTTT
-,TRBJ2-2,TRBD2,TRBV3-1/TRBV3-2,CASSQPGLAARTGELFF,TGTGCCAGCAGCCAGCCGGGACTAGCGGCCCGGACCGGGGAGCTGTTTTTT
once,TRBJ1-1,-,TRBV30,CAWSVKGRRTEAFF,TGTGCCTGGAGTGTGAAGGGGAGGAGAACTGAAGCTTTCTTT
-,TRBJ2-7,-,TRBV6-1,CASSESKGEQYF,TGTGCCAGCAGTGAAAGTAAGGGGGAGCAGTACTTC
once,TRBJ2-5,TRBD1,TRBV6-1,CASSEPRTGGEETQYF,TGTGCCAGCAGTGAACCTAGAACAGGGGGAGAAGAGACCCAGTACTTC
-,TRBJ2-7,TRBD1,TRBV5-1,CASSTQDRGGSYEQYF,TGCGCCAGCAGCACACAAGACAGGGGAGGTTCCTACGAGCAGTACTTC
once,TRBJ2-1,-,TRBV9,CASSARTSSYNEQFF,TGTGCCAGCAGCGCAAGGACAAGCTCCTACAATGAGCAGTTCTTC
-,TRBJ2-2,TRBD1,TRBV6-5,CASRQGAGELFF,TGTGCCAGCCGACAGGGGGCCGGGGAGCTGTTTTTT
few,TRBJ1-2,TRBD1,TRBV2,CAHSKGAGYGYTF,TGTGCCCACAGCAAGGGGGCAGGCTATGGCTACACCTTC
-,TRBJ1-1,-,TRBV11-2,CASSIGRLVFTEAFF,TGTGCCAGCAGCATCGGGAGGCTGGTATTCACTGAAGCTTTCTTT
-,TRBJ2-3,TRBD2,TRBV3-1/TRBV3-2,CASSPPNGTGKLAGGPDTQYF,TGTGCCAGCAGCCCCCCAAACGGGACAGGGAAACTAGCGGGGGGGCCAGATACGCAGTATTTT
-,TRBJ1-1,TRBD1,TRBV7-9,CASSRTGGSAEAFF,TGTGCCAGCAGCAGGACAGGGGGCTCCGCTGAAGCTTTCTTT
-,TRBJ2-1,-,TRBV9,CASSAGYGAYNEQFF,TGTGCCAGCAGCGCAGGGTATGGGGCCTACAATGAGCAGTTCTTC
-,TRBJ2-7,-,TRBV3-1/TRBV3-2,CASSPSPYEQYF,TGTGCCAGCAGCCCATCCCCCTACGAGCAGTACTTC
many,TRBJ2-7,-,TRBV9,CASSPRTQEHEQYF,TGTGCCAGCAGCCCTCGTACGCAGGAACACGAGCAGTACTTC
many,TRBJ1-1,TRBD1,TRBV5-1,CASSPEGQANTEAFF,TGCGCCAGCAGCCCGGAGGGACAGGCGAACACTGAAGCTTTCTTT
-,TRBJ2-7,-,TRBV11-2,CASSLDGGLRAYEQYF,TGTGCCAGCAGCTTAGATGGAGGGCTCCGAGCCTACGAGCAGTACTTC
-,TRBJ2-7,TRBD1,TRBV12-3/TRBV12-4,CASSTGGSYEQYF,TGTGCCAGCAGTACAGGGGGATCGTACGAGCAGTACTTC
-,TRBJ2-2,-,TRBV3-1/TRBV3-2,CASSQVSTGELFF,TGTGCCAGCAGCCAAGTTAGCACCGGGGAGCTGTTTTTT